This T cell receptor beta chain was recovered during a study of T cells after yellow fever vaccination. Notes on the study in general: Within FACS-sorted repertoires, abundant clonotypes contaminating from the bulk population could be present. A small proportion of clonotypes was detected in both the CD4 and CD8 compartments.

They built TCR cDNA with 5'RACE template switching, a step that put in a universal primer site and UMIs. TCRdb used MiXCR to reprocess the 5' RACE reads, holding one entry per CDR3 protein. The repertoire holds 300,000 to 350,000 distinct CDR3 sequences, with about 10% as singletons. Trimming took 4 bases from V and 0 from J, leaving 12 bases between them. Per germline, CDR1 SGDLS and CDR2 YYNGEE. The CDR3 has 15 residues. With regard to this clonotype: Its antigen is undetermined.

The rearrangement links TRBV9 to TRBJ2-3; D is ambiguous. This receptor was taken from a man aged 18 to 35 who received the YFV17D yellow fever vaccine. The starting material was CD4+ T cells sorted from PBMCs, obtained 45 days after the yellow fever booster vaccination. CDR3 amino acids: CASSTAATSTDTQYF. Written as DNA, the CDR3 is TGTGCCAGCAGCACCGCGGCTACAAGCACAGATACGCAGTATTTT. The full variable domain, in which reference TRBV9 and TRBJ2-3 provide the parts outside the CDR3, is DSGVTQTPKHLITATGQRVTLRCSPRSGDLSVYWYQQSLDQGLQFLIQYYNGEERAKGNILERFSAQQFPDLHSELNLSSLELGDSALYFCASSTAATSTDTQYFGPGTRLTVL.